This T cell receptor beta chain came from a study of blood T cells in healthy people across ages. Next came a second PCR, run for 7 to 11 cycles, which used a sample-barcoded 5' primer along with a J-beta primer mix. All cDNA molecules were each tagged by a template-switch adaptor with 12 random nucleotides. TCRdb re-called the 5' RACE reads with MiXCR, one entry per CDR3 protein. The sample shows hundreds of thousands of distinct CDR3 sequences, more than 55% of them seen only once. Researchers report isolating at least 6.5 million PBMCs per sample. There were at least 6 micrograms of total RNA extracted from every sample. From germline, CDR1 is SQVTM and CDR2 ANQGSEA. V lost 7 bases, J lost 8 bases, and 6 bases stayed unmatched. The CDR3 has 12 residues.

This sequence was found in a man aged 35-49 years in good health. This chain uses TRBV29-1 with TRBJ2-1; TRBD2 agrees at 9 bases. Sequenced sample: blood. The CDR3 sequence is CSAGTSRYEQFF. The CDR3 DNA reads as TGCAGCGCCGGGACTAGCCGGTATGAGCAGTTCTTC.